These 23 T cell receptor beta chains originate from one sample sequenced in a study of cytomegalovirus exposure and HLA in healthy donors listed by TCRdb under 2017. Library construction relied on the immunoSEQ multiplex PCR assay. The multiplex PCR relied on a mix of 60 forward primers for TCR Vbeta segments and 13 reverse primers for TCR Jbeta segments. Held by TCRdb, this immuneACCESS table contains in-frame sequences only and omits some clones. Under half of the omission traces to an unresolved V gene where checked; the cause of the rest is unknown. A total of 160,000 or so clones appear in this sample, around 90% of them only once. Together, the top ten hold approximately 0.85% of the sample. Sequenced: PBMCs. These receptors were obtained from a woman younger than 45 in good health and CMV-seronegative.

In its sample, this clone was seen a few times. The V call is TRBV19, the J call TRBJ1-5; possibly TRBD1 for D (5 bases). The CDR3 is 13 residues long. Trimming stripped 0 bases from V and 5 bases from J, with 5 bases between. Germline V gives CDR1 LNHDA, CDR2 SQIVND (reference sequence). The DNA for the CDR3 is TGTGCCAGTAGTATAGACAGGGATCAGCCCCAGCATTTT. Its protein is CASSIDRDQPQHF.

The chain carries TRBV5-1 and TRBJ1-4, with D possibly matching TRBD1 (6 bases). The CDR3 is made up of 14 amino acids. The V gene lost 2 bases and the J gene lost 5 bases, with 10 bases spanning the gap. CDR1 SGHRS and CDR2 YFSETQ come from the germline V gene. The CDR3, as DNA: TGCGCCAGCAGCTTCGGGGGGCAGAATGAAAAACTGTTTTTT. Amino acid sequence: CASSFGGQNEKLFF.

A remark on this clone: The sample has other DNA sequences that encode this CDR3 too. CDR3 nucleotides: TGTGCCAGCAGCTTCCAGACAGCTACAGATACGCAGTATTTT. Translated: CASSFQTATDTQYF. The gene calls are TRBV7-2 and TRBJ2-3; weak D call: TRBD1 (5 bases). V lost 3 bases and J lost 3, with 10 bases in between. This CDR3 spans 14 amino acids. Looked up from germline, CDR1 is SGHTA and CDR2 is FQGNSA.

V is TRBV5-6 and J is TRBJ1-5, with a possible D match to TRBD1 (6 bases). The V end lost 4 bases, the J end lost 11 bases, and 13 bases lay between the germline ends. The CDR3 consists of 12 residues. CDR1 and CDR2 from the germline V gene are SGHDT and YYEEEE. CDR3 in amino acids: CASSGVSGAQHF. The CDR3, as DNA: TGTGCCAGCAGCGGGGTGTCAGGGGCCCAGCATTTT.

This clone was detected once. The chain uses TRBV20-1 and TRBJ1-1; D ambiguous. The CDR3 has 10 residues. Germline V gene sequence: CDR1 DFQATT, CDR2 SNEGSKA (reference sequence). Trimming shortened V by 3 bases and J by 7 bases, and 6 bases separated the two germline ends. The CDR3 sequence: CSARVGEAFF. DNA for the CDR3: TGCAGTGCTAGGGTCGGTGAAGCTTTCTTT.

This chain connects TRBV5-6 to TRBJ2-5; 9 bases map to TRBD1. The J call is in doubt because the DNA end fits TRBJ2-7 better. Germline V lookup: CDR1 SGHDT, CDR2 YYEEEE. The CDR3 totals 13 residues. CDR3 amino acids: CASSYRDRVEQYF. CDR3 nucleotide sequence: TGTGCCAGCAGCTACCGGGACAGGGTCGAGCAGTACTTC.

The rearrangement joins TRBV5-6 to TRBJ2-5, with 11 bases identical to TRBD2. The CDR3 covers 15 residues. J gave up 4 bases and V 2 bases, and 4 bases lay outside the gene matches. CDR1 and CDR2 from the germline V gene are SGHDT and YYEEEE. The CDR3 nucleotides are TGTGCCAGCAGCTTTAGCGGGGGGGCACGAGAGACCCAGTACTTC. Translation gives CASSFSGGARETQYF.

This clone was seen a handful of times. The genes are TRBV4-1 and TRBJ2-6; D gene uncertain. Per germline, CDR1 MGHRA and CDR2 YSYEKL. CDR3 length: 12 residues. Trimming removed 0 bases from V and 9 bases from J, with 3 bases in between. Written as DNA, the CDR3 is TGCGCCAGCAGCCAAGATCTCAACGTCCTGACTTTC. The encoded protein is CASSQDLNVLTF.

The genes are TRBV15 and TRBJ2-7; D is unclear. V shed 0 bases and J shed 0 bases, with 6 bases lying between them. Germline V lookup: CDR1 LNHNV, CDR2 YYDKDF (reference sequence). The CDR3 is 14 amino acids. In DNA form, the CDR3 reads TGTGCCACCAGCAGAGAGGCAACCTCCTACGAGCAGTACTTC. Translated: CATSREATSYEQYF.

V gene TRBV30 combines with J gene TRBJ2-3; D unresolved. Trimming took off 0 bases at V and 4 bases at J, with 5 bases between the two ends. Germline assignment: CDR1 GTSNPN and CDR2 SVGIG (reference sequence). The CDR3 sequence is 12 residues long. This chain's CDR3 is CAWSVQSDTQYF. The CDR3 DNA follows: TGTGCCTGGAGTGTACAGTCAGATACGCAGTATTTT.

The chain couples TRBV2 to TRBJ2-5; 7 nucleotides match TRBD1. The V and J ends lost 5 bases and 7 bases, in that order; junction bases with no gene match: 16. The CDR3 is made up of 16 amino acids. Germline V gene sequence: CDR1 SNHLY, CDR2 FYNNEI. CDR3 in DNA: TGTGCCAGCAGTAGGGCCCGGGACAGCAAGGGCGGGACCCAGTACTTC. Its protein is CASSRARDSKGGTQYF.

J is TRBJ2-1 and V is TRBV6-6, with a weak D call TRBD1 (6 bases). This CDR3 is 14 amino acids long. Trimming cost V 2 bases and J 5 bases, with 10 bases left between them. CDR1 MNHNY and CDR2 SVGAGI come from the germline V gene (reference sequence). DNA for the CDR3: TGTGCCAGCAGTTACGGGGCAGGGGACAATGAGCAGTTCTTC. This sequence encodes CASSYGAGDNEQFF.

The chain recombines TRBV30 with TRBJ2-2; the match to TRBD1 covers 9 bases. The end of the DNA fits TRBJ1-3 better, so the J call may be wrong. The CDR3 consists of 13 residues. The germline V gene encodes CDR1 GTSNPN and CDR2 SVGIG (reference sequence). The CDR3 DNA is TGTGCCTGGCGACAGGGGGCTGGAAACACCATATATTTT. This sequence encodes CAWRQGAGNTIYF.

The CDR3 protein is CASSLSPGATEAFF. For the CDR3, the DNA is TGTGCCAGCAGTTTAAGTCCAGGGGCCACTGAAGCTTTCTTT. The chain couples TRBV27 to TRBJ1-1; D perhaps matches TRBD1 (6 bases). The germline CDR1 and CDR2 sequences are MNHEY and SMNVEV (reference sequence). The CDR3 extends over 14 amino acids. Trimming took off 2 bases at V and 4 bases at J, with 11 bases between the two ends.

The CDR3 here is CASSVGSSGIPYEQYF. CDR3 bases: TGTGCCAGCAGCGTAGGATCCAGCGGGATACCCTACGAGCAGTACTTC. V and J are TRBV9 and TRBJ2-7, with 7 bases identical to TRBD2. V gave up 0 bases and J gave up 2 bases; unmatched junction bases: 8. CDR1 is SGDLS and CDR2 is YYNGEE in the germline V gene. The CDR3 is made up of 16 amino acids.

V is TRBV5-5 and J is TRBJ1-5, with TRBD1 matching 7 bases. The J segment lost 2 bases and the V segment lost 4 bases, leaving 6 bases of the junction unmatched. The CDR3 consists of 15 residues. Germline-derived CDR1 and CDR2 are SGHKS and YYEKEE (reference sequence). DNA of the CDR3: TGTGCCAGCAGCCTCGACAGGGCAGGCAATCAGCCCCAGCATTTT. It codes for CASSLDRAGNQPQHF.

There are a few counts of this clone. The V and J genes are TRBV7-8 and TRBJ2-1, with D perhaps TRBD1 (6 bases). The CDR3 is 13 residues long. Deletions cut 5 bases from V and 5 bases from J, with 10 bases between. Per germline, CDR1 SGHVS and CDR2 FQNEAQ. The CDR3 protein is CASSHTGNNEQFF. The DNA of the CDR3 is TGTGCCAGCAGCCACACAGGGAACAATGAGCAGTTCTTC. The full variable domain, with the rest looked up from reference TRBV7-8 and TRBJ2-1, is GAGVSQSPRYKVAKRGQDVALRCDPISGHVSLFWYQQALGQGPEFLTYFQNEAQLDKSGLPSDRFFAERPEGSVSTLKIQRTQQEDSAVYLCASSHTGNNEQFFGPGTRLTVL.

This chain connects TRBV10-3 to TRBJ1-5, with no clear D. Germline CDR1 and CDR2: ENHRY and SYGVKD. Between the trimmed V and J ends, which lost 3 bases and 4 bases, there was a span of 7 bases. This CDR3 is built from 13 residues. The CDR3 loop is CAISDRENQPQHF. The CDR3 DNA reads as TGTGCCATCAGTGATAGAGAAAATCAGCCCCAGCATTTT.

The rearrangement links TRBV5-1 to TRBJ1-1; TRBD1 is a possible D gene (5 bases). The CDR3 sequence is 13 residues long. Germline V gives CDR1 SGHRS, CDR2 YFSETQ. Trimming left V 1 base short and J 11 bases short, with 15 bases between. Here the CDR3 reads CASSLMASSGAFF. Here the CDR3 DNA reads TGCGCCAGCAGCTTGATGGCGTCGTCAGGGGCTTTCTTT.

The chain recombines TRBV29-1 with TRBJ2-3; 8 bases agree with TRBD1. Germline CDR1 and CDR2: SQVTM and ANQGSEA. There are 12 residues in the CDR3. V gave up 6 bases and J gave up 6 bases; unmatched junction bases: 5. DNA for the CDR3: TGCAGCGTGAGACAGGGGCCGGATACGCAGTATTTT. It is translated as CSVRQGPDTQYF.

The chain employs TRBV9 and TRBJ2-1, with TRBD1 as a possible D gene (6 bases). Trimming shortened V by 4 bases and J by 4 bases, and 12 bases separated the two germline ends. The CDR3 covers 14 residues. Germline V CDR1 and CDR2: SGDLS, YYNGEE. The CDR3 spells CASSKKGQYNEQFF. The CDR3 DNA reads as TGTGCCAGCAGCAAAAAGGGACAATACAATGAGCAGTTCTTC.

The CDR3 protein is CASSHRTSGPDTQYF. DNA of the CDR3: TGTGCCAGCAGCCACAGGACTAGCGGCCCAGATACGCAGTATTTT. This rearrangement joins TRBV5-6 to TRBJ2-3; 10 bases are a match to TRBD2. The V segment lost 4 bases and the J segment 4 bases; nucleotides outside the gene matches: 6. Germline V CDR1 and CDR2: SGHDT, YYEEEE. CDR3 length equals 15 residues.

This clone was counted once. The chain couples TRBV6-6 to TRBJ2-7; possible D gene TRBD2, 6 bases. The CDR3 contains 15 residues. Germline values: CDR1 MNHNY, CDR2 SVGAGI (reference sequence). Deletions cut 2 bases from V and 1 base from J, with 12 bases between. The CDR3 loop reads CASSYRDSFSYEQYF. CDR3 nucleotide sequence: TGTGCCAGCAGTTACCGGGACTCATTTTCCTACGAGCAGTACTTC.